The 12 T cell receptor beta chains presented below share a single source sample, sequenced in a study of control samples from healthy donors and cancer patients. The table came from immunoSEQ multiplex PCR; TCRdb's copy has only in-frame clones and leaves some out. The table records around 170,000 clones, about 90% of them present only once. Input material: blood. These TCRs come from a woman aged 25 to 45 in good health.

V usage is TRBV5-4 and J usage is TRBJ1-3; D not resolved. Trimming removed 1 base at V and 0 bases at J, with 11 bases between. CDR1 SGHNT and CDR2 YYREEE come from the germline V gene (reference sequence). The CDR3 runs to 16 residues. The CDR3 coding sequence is TGTGCCAGCAGCTTGAACAGCCCTGTCTCTGGAAACACCATATATTTT. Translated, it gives CASSLNSPVSGNTIYF.

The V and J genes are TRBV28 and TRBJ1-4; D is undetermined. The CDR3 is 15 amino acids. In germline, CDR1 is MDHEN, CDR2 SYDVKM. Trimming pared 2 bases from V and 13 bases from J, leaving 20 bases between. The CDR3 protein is CASSLGSWTVGILFF. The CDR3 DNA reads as TGTGCCAGCAGTTTAGGGTCCTGGACCGTGGGCATACTGTTTTTT. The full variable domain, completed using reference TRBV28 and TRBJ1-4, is DVKVTQSSRYLVKRTGEKVFLECVQDMDHENMFWYRQDPGLGLRLIYFSYDVKMKEKGDIPEGYSVSREKKERFSLILESASTNQTSMYLCASSLGSWTVGILFFGSGTQLSVL.

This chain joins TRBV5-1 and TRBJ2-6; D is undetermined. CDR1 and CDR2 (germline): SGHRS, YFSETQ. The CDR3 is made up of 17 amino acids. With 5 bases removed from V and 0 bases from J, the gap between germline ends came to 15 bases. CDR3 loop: CASSFAGRASGANVLTF. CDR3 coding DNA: TGCGCCAGCAGTTTCGCTGGACGGGCCTCTGGGGCCAACGTCCTGACTTTC.

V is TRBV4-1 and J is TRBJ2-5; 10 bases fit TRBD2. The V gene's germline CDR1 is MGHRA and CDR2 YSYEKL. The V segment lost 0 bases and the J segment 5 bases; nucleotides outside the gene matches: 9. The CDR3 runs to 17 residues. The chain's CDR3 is CASSQDRLAGVSETQYF. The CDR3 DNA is TGCGCCAGCAGCCAAGATCGGCTAGCGGGAGTCTCGGAGACCCAGTACTTC.

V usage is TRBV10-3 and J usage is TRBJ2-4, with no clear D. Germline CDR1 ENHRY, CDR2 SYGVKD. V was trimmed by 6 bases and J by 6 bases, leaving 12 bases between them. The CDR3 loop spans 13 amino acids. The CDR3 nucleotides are TGTGCCATCAGCCACGACAATATAAACATTCAGTACTTC. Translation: CAISHDNINIQYF.

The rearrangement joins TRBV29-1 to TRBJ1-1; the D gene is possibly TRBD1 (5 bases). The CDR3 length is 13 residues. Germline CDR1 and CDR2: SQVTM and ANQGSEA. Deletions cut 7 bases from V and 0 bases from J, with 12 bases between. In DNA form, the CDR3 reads TGCAGCGCCGAAGGGGTCATGAACACTGAAGCTTTCTTT. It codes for CSAEGVMNTEAFF.

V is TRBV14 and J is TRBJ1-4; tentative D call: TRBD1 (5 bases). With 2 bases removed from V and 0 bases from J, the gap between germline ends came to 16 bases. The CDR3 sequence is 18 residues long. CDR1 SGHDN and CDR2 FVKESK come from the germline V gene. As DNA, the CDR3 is TGTGCCAGCAGCCAAACAAAGGGGAGGATTGCAACTAATGAAAAACTGTTTTTT. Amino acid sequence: CASSQTKGRIATNEKLFF.

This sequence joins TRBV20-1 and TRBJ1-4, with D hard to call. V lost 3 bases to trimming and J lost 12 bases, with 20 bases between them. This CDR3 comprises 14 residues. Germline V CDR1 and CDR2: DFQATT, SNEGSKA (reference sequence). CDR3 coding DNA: TGCAGTGCTAGTTGGGGTCCCCGGGGAGGAGAACTGTTTTTT. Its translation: CSASWGPRGGELFF.

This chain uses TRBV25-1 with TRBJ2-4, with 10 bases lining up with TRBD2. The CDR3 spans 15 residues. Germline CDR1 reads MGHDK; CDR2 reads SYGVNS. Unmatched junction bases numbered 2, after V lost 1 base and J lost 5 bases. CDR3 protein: CASSEFGLAENIQYF. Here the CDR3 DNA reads TGTGCCAGCAGTGAATTTGGACTAGCGGAAAACATTCAGTACTTC.

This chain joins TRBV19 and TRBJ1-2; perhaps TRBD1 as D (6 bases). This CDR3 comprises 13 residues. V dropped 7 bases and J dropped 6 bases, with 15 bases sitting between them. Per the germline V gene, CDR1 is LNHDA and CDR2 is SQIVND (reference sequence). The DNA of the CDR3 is TGTGCCAGTACCCCGGGACACATAAATGGCTACACCTTC. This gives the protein CASTPGHINGYTF.

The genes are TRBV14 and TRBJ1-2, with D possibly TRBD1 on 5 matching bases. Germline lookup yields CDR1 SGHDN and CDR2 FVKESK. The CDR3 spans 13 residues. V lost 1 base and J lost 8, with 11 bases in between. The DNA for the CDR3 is TGTGCCAGCAGCCAAGCTGGGGGGATCGGCTACACCTTC. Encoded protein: CASSQAGGIGYTF.

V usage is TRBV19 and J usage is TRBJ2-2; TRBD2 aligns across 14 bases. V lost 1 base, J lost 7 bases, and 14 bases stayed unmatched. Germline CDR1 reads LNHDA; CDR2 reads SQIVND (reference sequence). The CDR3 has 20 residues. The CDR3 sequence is CASSIGPPGLAGVLSGELFF. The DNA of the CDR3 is TGTGCCAGTAGTATAGGGCCACCGGGACTAGCGGGAGTATTGAGCGGGGAGCTGTTTTTT.